The 31 T cell receptor beta chains below come from one sample, sequenced in a study of early stage breast cancer tumors. Here immunoSEQ multiplex PCR was the method, and the copy in TCRdb shows in-frame clones only, minus some. The table records approximately 52,000 clones, roughly 80% of them present only once. The sequencing input was blood. These receptors all stem from a person between 50 and 60 years old with breast cancer.

This clone is a singleton in its sample. The chain couples TRBV7-6 to TRBJ1-3; D gene ambiguous. This CDR3 comprises 16 residues. CDR1 and CDR2 (germline): SGHVS, FNYEAQ. The ends were cut back, 2 bases at V and 0 bases at J, with 11 bases in the middle. CDR3 nucleotide sequence: TGTGCCAGCAGCTTATCTAACAGCGACTCTGGAAACACCATATATTTT. The encoded protein is CASSLSNSDSGNTIYF.

This clone was counted only a few times. The rearrangement joins TRBV5-6 to TRBJ2-4, with D perhaps TRBD2 (6 bases). Germline assignment: CDR1 SGHDT and CDR2 YYEEEE. V was trimmed by 4 bases and J by 7 bases, leaving 18 bases between them. This CDR3 is built from 15 residues. The CDR3 loop reads CASSPSGVQGNIQYF. DNA for the CDR3: TGTGCCAGCAGCCCATCGGGGGTTCAGGGTAACATTCAGTACTTC.

The CDR3 is CASSPPGDNYGYTF. CDR3 nucleotides: TGTGCCAGCAGTCCTCCCGGGGACAACTATGGCTACACCTTC. The chain uses TRBV28 and TRBJ1-2; D perhaps matches TRBD1 (5 bases). The CDR3 extends over 14 amino acids. Trimming left V 5 bases short and J 2 bases short, with 12 bases between. Looked up from germline, CDR1 is MDHEN and CDR2 is SYDVKM.

This sequence joins TRBV11-1 and TRBJ2-3; 7 nucleotides line up with TRBD2. The germline V gene encodes CDR1 SGHAT and CDR2 FQDESV (reference sequence). The CDR3 runs to 15 residues. The J segment lost 5 bases and the V segment lost 5 bases, leaving 10 bases of the junction unmatched. CDR3: CASSPGGSLGDTQYF. CDR3 nucleotide sequence: TGTGCCAGCAGCCCCGGGGGGTCGCTCGGAGATACGCAGTATTTT. The complete variable domain, with remaining parts taken from reference TRBV11-1 and TRBJ2-3, reads EAEVAQSPRYKITEKSQAVAFWCDPISGHATLYWYRQILGQGPELLVQFQDESVVDDSQLPKDRFSAERLKGVDSTLKIQPAELGDSAMYLCASSPGGSLGDTQYFGPGTRLTVL.

The V and J genes are TRBV14 and TRBJ2-1, with D uncertain. Germline CDR1 SGHDN, CDR2 FVKESK. The V end lost 5 bases, the J end lost 8 bases, and 13 bases lay between the germline ends. The CDR3 has 13 amino acids. This chain's CDR3 is CASSRSNVDEQFF. CDR3 coding DNA: TGTGCCAGCAGCAGGTCCAACGTGGATGAGCAGTTCTTC.

CDR3 region: CASSQTGSTEFF. DNA of the CDR3: TGTGCCAGTAGTCAGACAGGGTCCACCGAGTTCTTC. The chain employs TRBV19 and TRBJ2-1, with 7 nucleotides matching TRBD1. Germline V CDR1 and CDR2: LNHDA, SQIVND (reference sequence). This CDR3 has 12 amino acids. V was clipped by 5 bases and J by 14 bases; unmatched bases: 9.

The genes are TRBV27 and TRBJ1-5; the D gene is possibly TRBD1 (6 bases). Germline CDR1 MNHEY, CDR2 SMNVEV (reference sequence). V was shortened by 5 bases and J by 4 bases, with 15 bases between the two germline ends. The CDR3 consists of 15 residues. The CDR3 sequence: CASSPNRVGNQPQHF. As DNA, the CDR3 is TGTGCCAGCAGTCCCAACAGGGTTGGGAATCAGCCCCAGCATTTT.

The rearrangement uses TRBV2 and TRBJ2-7; a possible D gene is TRBD2 (5 bases). Per the germline V gene, CDR1 is SNHLY and CDR2 is FYNNEI. The CDR3 extends over 13 amino acids. V lost 5 bases and J 4 bases, leaving 12 bases between the germline ends. CDR3 loop: CASSPGRGYEQYF. CDR3 in DNA: TGTGCCAGCAGTCCTGGCCGAGGGTACGAGCAGTACTTC. Combining the CDR3 with reference TRBV2 and TRBJ2-7 gives the whole variable domain EPEVTQTPSHQVTQMGQEVILRCVPISNHLYFYWYRQILGQKVEFLVSFYNNEISEKSEIFDDQFSVERPDGSNFTLKIRSTKLEDSAMYFCASSPGRGYEQYFGPGTRLTVT.

The chain has TRBV7-2 and TRBJ2-2, with TRBD2 as a possible D gene (7 bases). Germline V gene sequence: CDR1 SGHTA, CDR2 FQGNSA. The length of the CDR3 is 15 residues. The V gene lost 1 base and the J gene lost 3 bases, with 9 bases spanning the gap. The CDR3 sequence: CASSLGRGHTGELFF. CDR3 sequence (DNA): TGTGCCAGCAGCTTAGGGCGGGGGCACACCGGGGAGCTGTTTTTT.

This sequence joins TRBV11-2 and TRBJ2-5; 9 nucleotides line up with TRBD2. From germline, CDR1 is SGHAT and CDR2 FQNNGV. There are 15 residues in the CDR3. V gave up 5 bases and J gave up 4 bases; unmatched junction bases: 8. In DNA, the CDR3 is TGTGCCAGCAGCGGCGAGGGACTAGCAGGAGAGACCCAGTACTTC. This translates into CASSGEGLAGETQYF.

This clone has just one count. The chain links TRBV27 to TRBJ2-1; 14 bases align to TRBD2. The CDR3 has 20 amino acids. The J segment lost 3 bases and the V segment lost 2 bases, leaving 12 bases of the junction unmatched. Germline lookup yields CDR1 MNHEY and CDR2 SMNVEV (reference sequence). The CDR3 DNA is TGTGCCAGCAGTTTAGGGTTTGGGACTAGCGGGGGTCTCCTCTACAATGAGCAGTTCTTC. This codes for CASSLGFGTSGGLLYNEQFF.

The gene calls are TRBV29-1 and TRBJ2-3; D call uncertain. V was pared by 4 bases and J by 0 bases, with 5 bases between. The CDR3 is 12 residues long. Germline CDR1 reads SQVTM; CDR2 reads ANQGSEA. The CDR3 here is CSVAPSTDTQYF. DNA for the CDR3: TGCAGCGTTGCCCCTAGCACAGATACGCAGTATTTT.

J is TRBJ2-2 and V is TRBV19; D is undetermined. Germline V gene data show CDR1 as LNHDA and CDR2 as SQIVND (reference sequence). The CDR3 extends over 13 amino acids. Deletions cut 7 bases from V and 3 bases from J, with 9 bases between. DNA for the CDR3: TGTGCCAGTACCCCTAGTTACACCGGGGAGCTGTTTTTT. Its translation is CASTPSYTGELFF.

This clone was found a few times. The chain links TRBV19 to TRBJ1-2; perhaps TRBD1 as D (5 bases). V shed 3 bases and J shed 1 base, with 6 bases lying between them. This CDR3 comprises 13 residues. From germline, CDR1 is LNHDA and CDR2 SQIVND (reference sequence). The chain's CDR3 is CASSMTDNYGYTF. CDR3 in DNA: TGTGCCAGTAGTATGACAGATAACTATGGCTACACCTTC.

The chain employs TRBV19 and TRBJ1-6, with D possibly TRBD1 on 5 matching bases. CDR3 length: 17 amino acids. Deletions cut 4 bases from V and 7 bases from J, with 20 bases between. Germline CDR1 LNHDA, CDR2 SQIVND (reference sequence). Here the CDR3 reads CASSKGTGHQVNSPLHF. The CDR3, as DNA: TGTGCCAGTAGTAAAGGAACAGGACATCAAGTGAATTCACCCCTCCACTTT.

This clone was seen a single time. The chain is built from TRBV5-1 and TRBJ2-1, with TRBD2 matching over 9 bases. The V segment lost 4 bases and the J segment 0 bases; nucleotides outside the gene matches: 2. This CDR3 has 15 residues. Germline V CDR1 and CDR2: SGHRS, YFSETQ. The CDR3 DNA sequence: TGCGCCAGCAGCGGTAGCGGGAGCTCCTACAATGAGCAGTTCTTC. This encodes CASSGSGSSYNEQFF.

The chain employs TRBV30 and TRBJ2-7, with 10 bases aligning to TRBD1. Germline V lookup: CDR1 GTSNPN, CDR2 SVGIG (reference sequence). J lost 4 bases, V lost 5 bases, and 5 bases had no gene match. The CDR3 runs to 13 residues. The CDR3, as DNA: TGTGCCTGGGGGACAGGGGTAAGTTACGAGCAGTACTTC. It translates to CAWGTGVSYEQYF.

The V and J genes are TRBV11-3 and TRBJ1-1; D unresolved. The CDR3 is 16 residues long. V was cut by 1 base and J by 1 base, with 13 bases left in between. The V gene's germline CDR1 is SGHNT and CDR2 YENEEA. CDR3 sequence (DNA): TGTGCCAGCAGCTTAGGAGGCCTCGGCAAGAACACTGAAGCTTTCTTT. Amino acid sequence: CASSLGGLGKNTEAFF.

The gene calls are TRBV5-6 and TRBJ2-4; 7 bases are shared with TRBD1. This CDR3 comprises 13 residues. Per the germline V gene, CDR1 is SGHDT and CDR2 is YYEEEE. V gave up 4 bases and J gave up 15 bases; unmatched junction bases: 13. CDR3 bases: TGTGCCAGCAGCCAATACCCGGGACAGTCCTCGTACTTC. It is translated as CASSQYPGQSSYF.

In its sample, this clone was seen a few times. J is TRBJ1-4 and V is TRBV4-3; D gene unclear. Germline CDR1 and CDR2: LGHNA and YSLEER. The CDR3 sequence is 14 residues long. Trimming shortened V by 4 bases and J by 0 bases, and 6 bases separated the two germline ends. CDR3 coding DNA: TGCGCCAGCAGCCCATGGGCAACTAATGAAAAACTGTTTTTT. Amino acids: CASSPWATNEKLFF.

V is TRBV4-3 and J is TRBJ2-6; 7 bases line up with TRBD1. The germline V gene has CDR1 LGHNA and CDR2 YSLEER. The CDR3 has 15 residues. V gave up 3 bases and J gave up 11 bases; unmatched junction bases: 10. Here the CDR3 reads CASSHGQVARDVLTF. The CDR3 nucleotides read TGCGCCAGCAGCCATGGACAGGTCGCCCGGGACGTCCTGACTTTC.

V is TRBV28 and J is TRBJ2-2; TRBD1 might be the D (6 bases). Germline-derived CDR1 and CDR2 are MDHEN and SYDVKM. The V end lost 3 bases, the J end lost 5 bases, and 13 bases lay between the germline ends. The CDR3 loop spans 15 amino acids. The CDR3 DNA reads as TGTGCCAGCAGTTTCCACGGCAGGGGAACCGGGGAGCTGTTTTTT. Amino acid sequence: CASSFHGRGTGELFF. Variable domain in full (rest from reference TRBV28 and TRBJ2-2): DVKVTQSSRYLVKRTGEKVFLECVQDMDHENMFWYRQDPGLGLRLIYFSYDVKMKEKGDIPEGYSVSREKKERFSLILESASTNQTSMYLCASSFHGRGTGELFFGEGSRLTVL.

The chain couples TRBV20-1 to TRBJ1-1; no clear D. The CDR3 covers 11 residues. Trimming stripped 3 bases from V and 2 bases from J, with 4 bases between. Looked up from germline, CDR1 is DFQATT and CDR2 is SNEGSKA (reference sequence). CDR3 loop: CSASDNTEAFF. In DNA form, the CDR3 reads TGCAGTGCTAGTGATAACACTGAAGCTTTCTTT.

This chain joins TRBV28 and TRBJ2-1; D remains unclear. The CDR3 runs 12 residues. The germline CDR1 and CDR2 sequences are MDHEN and SYDVKM. V was pared by 1 base and J by 9 bases, with 7 bases between. The CDR3 DNA reads TGTGCCAGCAGTTTATATAGTGGTGAGCAGTTCTTC. As protein: CASSLYSGEQFF.

The chain uses TRBV4-3 and TRBJ2-3; 8 bases match TRBD2. Germline V CDR1 and CDR2: LGHNA, YSLEER. The CDR3 runs to 17 residues. V was clipped by 0 bases and J by 3 bases; unmatched bases: 8. Here the CDR3 reads CASSQDTAGGATDTQYF. The CDR3 nucleotides are TGCGCCAGCAGCCAAGATACGGCGGGGGGCGCAACAGATACGCAGTATTTT.

The rearrangement uses TRBV6-5 and TRBJ2-3, with TRBD2 matching over 7 bases. V dropped 2 bases and J dropped 4; count of bases not matched to a gene: 6. The CDR3 has 15 amino acids. Germline V gene lookup returns CDR1 MNHEY and CDR2 SVGAGI. The CDR3 spells CASSYRAGVADTQYF. The CDR3 DNA follows: TGTGCCAGCAGTTACCGGGCGGGAGTAGCAGATACGCAGTATTTT.

The chain has TRBV30 and TRBJ1-4, with 10 nucleotides matching TRBD1. Per the germline V gene, CDR1 is GTSNPN and CDR2 is SVGIG (reference sequence). This CDR3 spans 14 amino acids. With V trimmed by 3 bases and J by 5 bases, 3 bases remained unmatched. The DNA for the CDR3 is TGTGCCTGGAGGGACAGGGGGGAAAATGAAAAACTGTTTTTT. This translates into CAWRDRGENEKLFF.

V gene TRBV6-6 combines with J gene TRBJ1-1, with unresolved D. The length of the CDR3 is 14 residues. V lost 7 bases, J lost 1 base, and 13 bases lay in between. Germline CDR1 and CDR2: MNHNY and SVGAGI (reference sequence). CDR3 DNA: TGTGCCAGCACCACCCCAGGAGCGAACACTGAAGCTTTCTTT. This gives the protein CASTTPGANTEAFF.

The V and J genes are TRBV27 and TRBJ2-6; D not certain. Deletions cut 5 bases from V and 3 bases from J, with 8 bases between. CDR3 size: 14 residues. Looked up from germline, CDR1 is MNHEY and CDR2 is SMNVEV (reference sequence). This CDR3 reads CASSETVGANVLTF. The CDR3 region has the DNA TGTGCCAGCAGTGAAACAGTTGGGGCCAACGTCCTGACTTTC.

The V gene is TRBV2, the J gene TRBJ2-7, with 14 bases fitting TRBD2. The CDR3 consists of 14 residues. Germline V gives CDR1 SNHLY, CDR2 FYNNEI. Unmatched junction bases numbered 4, after V lost 6 bases and J lost 6 bases. The CDR3 is CASRTSGGAVEQYF. CDR3 bases: TGTGCCAGCAGGACTAGCGGGGGGGCCGTCGAGCAGTACTTC.

This chain links TRBV13 with TRBJ2-3, with D hard to call. The CDR3 has 14 residues. The germline V and J ends were trimmed by 2 bases and 2 bases, with 8 bases remaining between them. CDR1 and CDR2 (germline): PRHDT, FYEKMQ (reference sequence). The CDR3 reads CASSLRDHTDTQYF. CDR3 coding DNA: TGTGCCAGCAGCTTAAGGGATCACACAGATACGCAGTATTTT.